This T cell receptor beta chain was obtained from a study of cytomegalovirus exposure and HLA in healthy donors. Study results and caveats: It was confirmed in vitro that a few of the CMV-associated chains were specific for CMV antigens.

V was trimmed by 2 bases and J by 1 base, leaving 8 bases between them. The CDR3 totals 14 residues. Germline values: CDR1 MDHEN, CDR2 SYDVKM. In the case of this clone: Its antigen is unidentified.

With 60 Vbeta and 13 Jbeta primers, the PCR was carried out. Method: immunoSEQ multiplex PCR; TCRdb's copy keeps in-frame clones and lacks some. The top ten clones hold more than 9% of a sample with more than 95,000 clones, 65% to 75% of them seen once. The sample was PBMCs. This receptor was obtained from a woman between 45 and 60 years old in good health and CMV-seropositive. This chain uses TRBV28 with TRBJ1-1; no clear D gene. CDR3 loop: CASSLKQANTEAFF. CDR3 nucleotides: TGTGCCAGCAGTTTAAAGCAGGCGAACACTGAAGCTTTCTTT.